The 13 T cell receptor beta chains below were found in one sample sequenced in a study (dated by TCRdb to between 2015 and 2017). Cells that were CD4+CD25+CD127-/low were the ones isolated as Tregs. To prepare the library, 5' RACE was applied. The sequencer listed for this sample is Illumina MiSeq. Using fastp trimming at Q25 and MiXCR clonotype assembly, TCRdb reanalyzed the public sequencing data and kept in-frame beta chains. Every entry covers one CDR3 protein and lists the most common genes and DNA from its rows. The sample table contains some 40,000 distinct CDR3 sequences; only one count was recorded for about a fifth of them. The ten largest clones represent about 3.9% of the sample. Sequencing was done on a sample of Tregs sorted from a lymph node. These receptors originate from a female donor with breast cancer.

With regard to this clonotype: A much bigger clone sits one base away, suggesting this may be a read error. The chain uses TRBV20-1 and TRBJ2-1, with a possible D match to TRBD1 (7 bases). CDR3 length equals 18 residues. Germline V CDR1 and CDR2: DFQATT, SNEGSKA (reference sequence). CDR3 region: CSALRRQGLQITGDERFF. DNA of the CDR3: TGCAGTGCTCTTCGGAGACAGGGACTCCAAATTACGGGCGATGAGCGGTTCTTC.

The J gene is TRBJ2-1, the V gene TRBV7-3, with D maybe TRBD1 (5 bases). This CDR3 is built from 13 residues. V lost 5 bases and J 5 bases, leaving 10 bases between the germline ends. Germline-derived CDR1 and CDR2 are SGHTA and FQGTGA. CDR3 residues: CASSPDRNNEQFF. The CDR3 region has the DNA TGTGCCAGCAGCCCCGACAGAAACAATGAGCAGTTCTTC.

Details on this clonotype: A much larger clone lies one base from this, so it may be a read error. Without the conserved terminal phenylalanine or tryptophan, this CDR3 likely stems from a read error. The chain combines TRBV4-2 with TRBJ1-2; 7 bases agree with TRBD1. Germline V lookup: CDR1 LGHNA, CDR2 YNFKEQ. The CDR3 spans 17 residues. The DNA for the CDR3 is TGCGCCAGCAGCCAAGATCAGGGACAGAACAACTTCTATGGCTACACCGTC. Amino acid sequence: CASSQDQGQNNFYGYTV.

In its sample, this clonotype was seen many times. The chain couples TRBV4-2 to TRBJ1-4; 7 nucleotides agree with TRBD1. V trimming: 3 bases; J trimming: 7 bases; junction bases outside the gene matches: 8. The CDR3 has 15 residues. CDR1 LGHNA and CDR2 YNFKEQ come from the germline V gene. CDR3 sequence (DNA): TGTGCCAGCAGCCAGGACAGGAACTTCATTGAAAAACTGTTTTTT. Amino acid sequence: CASSQDRNFIEKLFF.

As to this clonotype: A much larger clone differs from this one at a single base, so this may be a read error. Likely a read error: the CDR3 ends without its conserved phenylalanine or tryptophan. CDR3 coding DNA: TGTGCCAGCAGTTTATCTGGCTACGAGCAGTACTCC. Translating it yields CASSLSGYEQYS. V usage is TRBV27 and J usage is TRBJ2-7; D is undetermined. V was clipped by 0 bases and J by 3 bases, with 3 bases between them. CDR1 MNHEY and CDR2 SMNVEV come from the germline V gene (reference sequence). The length of the CDR3 is 12 residues.

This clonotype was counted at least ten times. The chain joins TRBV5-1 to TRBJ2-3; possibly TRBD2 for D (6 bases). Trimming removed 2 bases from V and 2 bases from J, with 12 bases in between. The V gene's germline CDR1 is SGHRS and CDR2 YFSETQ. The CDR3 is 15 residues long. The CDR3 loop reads CASSFETSITDTQYF. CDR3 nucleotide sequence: TGCGCCAGCAGCTTCGAGACTAGTATCACAGATACGCAGTATTTT.

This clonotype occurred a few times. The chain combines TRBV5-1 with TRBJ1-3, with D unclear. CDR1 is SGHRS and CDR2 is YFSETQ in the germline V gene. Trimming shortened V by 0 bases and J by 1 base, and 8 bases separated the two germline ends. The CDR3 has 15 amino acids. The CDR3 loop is CASSLGGSSGNTIYF. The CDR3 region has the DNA TGCGCCAGCAGCTTGGGAGGGAGTTCTGGAAACACCATATATTTT.

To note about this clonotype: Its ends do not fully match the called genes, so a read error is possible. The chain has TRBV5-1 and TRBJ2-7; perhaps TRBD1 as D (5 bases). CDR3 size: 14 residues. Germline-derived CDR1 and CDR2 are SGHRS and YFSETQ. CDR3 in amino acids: CTSSSDAGRLEQYF. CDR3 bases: TGCACCAGCAGCTCGGACGCAGGGCGTCTCGAGCAGTACTTC.

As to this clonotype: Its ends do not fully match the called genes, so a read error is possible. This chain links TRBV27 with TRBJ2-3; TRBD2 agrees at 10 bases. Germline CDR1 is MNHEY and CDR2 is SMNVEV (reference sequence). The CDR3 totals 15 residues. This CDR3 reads CASSFASGSSDTQYF. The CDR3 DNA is TGTGCCAGCAGTTTCGCTAGCGGGAGCTCAGACACGCAGTATTTT.

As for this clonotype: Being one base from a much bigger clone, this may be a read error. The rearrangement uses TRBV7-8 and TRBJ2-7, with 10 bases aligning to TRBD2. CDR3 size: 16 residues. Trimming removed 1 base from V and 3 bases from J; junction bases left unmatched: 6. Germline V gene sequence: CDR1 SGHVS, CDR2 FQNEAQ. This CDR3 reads CASSLVLAGRFYEQYF. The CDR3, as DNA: TGTGCCAGCAGCTTAGTACTAGCGGGACGATTCTACGAGCAGTACTTC.

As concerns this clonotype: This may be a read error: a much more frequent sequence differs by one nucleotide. In DNA, the CDR3 is TGTGCCAGCGGCTTGGGGGGACAGGGAGTGGAGGATGAGCAGTTCTTC. It translates to CASGLGGQGVEDEQFF. This chain connects TRBV5-6 to TRBJ2-1; 9 nucleotides agree with TRBD1. This CDR3 is built from 16 residues. Germline CDR1 is SGHDT and CDR2 is YYEEEE.

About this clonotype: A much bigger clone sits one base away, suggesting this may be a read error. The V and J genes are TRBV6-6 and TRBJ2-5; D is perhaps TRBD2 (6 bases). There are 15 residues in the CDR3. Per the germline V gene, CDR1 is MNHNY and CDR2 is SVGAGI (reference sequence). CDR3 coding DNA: TGTGCCAGCAGGGGGTGGGGAGGCCCCCAAGAGGCCCAGTACTTC. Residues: CASRGWGGPQEAQYF.

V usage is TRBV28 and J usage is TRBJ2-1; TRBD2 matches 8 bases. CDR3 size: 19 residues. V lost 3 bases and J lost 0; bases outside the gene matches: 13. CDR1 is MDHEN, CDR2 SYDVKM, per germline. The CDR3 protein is CASSLPRNGRGSSYNEQFF. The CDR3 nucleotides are TGTGCCAGCAGTTTGCCCCGGAACGGGAGGGGGAGCTCCTACAATGAGCAGTTCTTC.